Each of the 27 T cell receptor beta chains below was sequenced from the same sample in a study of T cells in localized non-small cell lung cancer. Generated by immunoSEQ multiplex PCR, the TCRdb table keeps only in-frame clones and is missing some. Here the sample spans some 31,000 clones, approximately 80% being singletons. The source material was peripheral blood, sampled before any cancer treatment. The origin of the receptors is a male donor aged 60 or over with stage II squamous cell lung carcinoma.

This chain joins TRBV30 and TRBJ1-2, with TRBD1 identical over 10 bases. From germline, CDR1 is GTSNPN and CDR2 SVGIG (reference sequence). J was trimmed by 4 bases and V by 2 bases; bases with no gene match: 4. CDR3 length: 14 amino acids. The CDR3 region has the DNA TGTGCCTGGAGTTCCGGGACAGGGGTCTATGGCTACACCTTC. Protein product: CAWSSGTGVYGYTF. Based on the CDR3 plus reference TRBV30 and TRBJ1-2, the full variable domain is SQTIHQWPATLVQPVGSPLSLECTVEGTSNPNLYWYRQAAGRGLQLLFYSVGIGQISSEVPQNLSASRPQDRQFILSSKKLLLSDSGFYLCAWSSGTGVYGYTFGSGTRLTVV.

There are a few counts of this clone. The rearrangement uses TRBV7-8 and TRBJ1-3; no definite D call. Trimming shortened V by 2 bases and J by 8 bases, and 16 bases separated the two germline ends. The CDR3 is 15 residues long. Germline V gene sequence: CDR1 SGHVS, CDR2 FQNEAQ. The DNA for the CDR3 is TGTGCCAGCAGCTTAAACAGTCGGCTATATGACACCATATATTTT. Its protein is CASSLNSRLYDTIYF.

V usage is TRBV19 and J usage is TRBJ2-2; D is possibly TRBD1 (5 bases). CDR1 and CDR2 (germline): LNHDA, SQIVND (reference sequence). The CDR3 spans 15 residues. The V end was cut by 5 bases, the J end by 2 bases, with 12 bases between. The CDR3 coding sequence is TGTGCCAGTAGTTTGGCAGGGATTAACACCGGGGAGCTGTTTTTT. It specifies CASSLAGINTGELFF.

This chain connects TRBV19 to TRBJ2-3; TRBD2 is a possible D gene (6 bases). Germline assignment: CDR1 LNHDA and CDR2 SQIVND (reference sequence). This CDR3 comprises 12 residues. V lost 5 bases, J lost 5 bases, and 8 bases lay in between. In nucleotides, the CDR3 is TGTGCCAGTAGTGGGACTCGAGATACGCAGTATTTT. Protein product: CASSGTRDTQYF. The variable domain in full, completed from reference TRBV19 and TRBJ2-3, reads DGGITQSPKYLFRKEGQNVTLSCEQNLNHDAMYWYRQDPGQGLRLIYYSQIVNDFQKGDIAEGYSVSREKKESFPLTVTSAQKNPTAFYLCASSGTRDTQYFGPGTRLTVL.

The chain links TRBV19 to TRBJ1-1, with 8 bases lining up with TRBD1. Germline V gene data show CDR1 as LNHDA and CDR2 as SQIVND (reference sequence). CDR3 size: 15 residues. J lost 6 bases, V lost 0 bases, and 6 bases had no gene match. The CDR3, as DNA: TGTGCCAGTAGTATAGATCGACAGGGGCTGGCTGAAGCTTTCTTT. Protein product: CASSIDRQGLAEAFF.

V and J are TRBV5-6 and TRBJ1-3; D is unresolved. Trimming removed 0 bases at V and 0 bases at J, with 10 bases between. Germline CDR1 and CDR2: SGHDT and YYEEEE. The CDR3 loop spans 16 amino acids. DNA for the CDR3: TGTGCCAGCAGCTTGGACGGATCCTTCTCTGGAAACACCATATATTTT. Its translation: CASSLDGSFSGNTIYF.

CDR3 loop: CASSQRPPTGGRGNNEQFF. CDR3 nucleotides: TGTGCCAGCAGCCAACGCCCCCCCACGGGTGGGAGGGGAAACAATGAGCAGTTCTTC. This sequence joins TRBV14 and TRBJ2-1; 7 bases align to TRBD2. Trimming removed 2 bases from V and 5 bases from J; junction bases left unmatched: 18. This CDR3 is 19 amino acids long. Germline values: CDR1 SGHDN, CDR2 FVKESK.

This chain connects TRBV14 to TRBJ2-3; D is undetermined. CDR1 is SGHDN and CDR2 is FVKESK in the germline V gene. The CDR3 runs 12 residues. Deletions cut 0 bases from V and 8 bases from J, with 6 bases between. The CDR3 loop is CASSQDAGTQYF. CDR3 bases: TGTGCCAGCAGCCAAGATGCCGGTACGCAGTATTTT.

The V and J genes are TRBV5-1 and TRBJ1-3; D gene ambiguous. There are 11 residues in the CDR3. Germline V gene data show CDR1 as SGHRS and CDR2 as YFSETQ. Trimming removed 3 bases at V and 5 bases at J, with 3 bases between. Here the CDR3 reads CASSSRNTIYF. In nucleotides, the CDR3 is TGCGCCAGCAGCTCGAGAAACACCATATATTTT.

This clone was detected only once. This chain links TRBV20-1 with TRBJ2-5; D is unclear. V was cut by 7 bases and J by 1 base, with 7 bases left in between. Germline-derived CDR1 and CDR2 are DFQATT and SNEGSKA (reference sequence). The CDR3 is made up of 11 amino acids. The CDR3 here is CSVFLQETQYF. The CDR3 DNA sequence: TGCAGTGTTTTTCTCCAAGAGACCCAGTACTTC.

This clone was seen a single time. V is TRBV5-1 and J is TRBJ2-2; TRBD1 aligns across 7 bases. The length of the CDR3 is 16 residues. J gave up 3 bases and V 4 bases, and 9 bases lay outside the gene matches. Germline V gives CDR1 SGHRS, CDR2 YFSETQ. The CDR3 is CASSPPDREYTGELFF. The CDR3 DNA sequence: TGCGCCAGCAGCCCCCCCGACAGGGAGTACACCGGGGAGCTGTTTTTT.

For the CDR3, the DNA is TGTGCCAGCTCAACTGCGGCTTCGGTCACTGAAGCTTTCTTT. It translates to CASSTAASVTEAFF. The V call is TRBV18, the J call TRBJ1-1, with no clear D. Between the trimmed V and J ends, which lost 5 bases and 4 bases, there was a span of 14 bases. The V gene's germline CDR1 is KGHSH and CDR2 LQKENI. CDR3 size: 14 residues.

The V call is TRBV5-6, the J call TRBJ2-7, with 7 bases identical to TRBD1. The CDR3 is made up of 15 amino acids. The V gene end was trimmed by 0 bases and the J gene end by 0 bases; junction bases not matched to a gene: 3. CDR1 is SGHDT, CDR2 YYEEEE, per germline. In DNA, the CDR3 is TGTGCCAGCAGCTTGGGGACAGGTTTCTCCTACGAGCAGTACTTC. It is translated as CASSLGTGFSYEQYF.

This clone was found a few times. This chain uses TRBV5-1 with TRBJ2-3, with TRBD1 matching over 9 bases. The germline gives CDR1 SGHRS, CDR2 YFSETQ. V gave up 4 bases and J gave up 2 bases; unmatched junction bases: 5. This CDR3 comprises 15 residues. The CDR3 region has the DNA TGCGCCAGCAGCCTCGACAGGGGGGACACAGATACGCAGTATTTT. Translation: CASSLDRGDTDTQYF.

The CDR3 reads CASSPRLAGAYNEQFF. The CDR3 DNA reads TGTGCCAGCAGCCCCCGACTAGCGGGAGCTTACAATGAGCAGTTCTTC. This chain joins TRBV5-4 and TRBJ2-1, with TRBD2 identical over 12 bases. The germline V gene encodes CDR1 SGHNT and CDR2 YYREEE (reference sequence). Trimming cost V 4 bases and J 4 bases; bases outside gene matches: 6. This CDR3 contains 16 residues.

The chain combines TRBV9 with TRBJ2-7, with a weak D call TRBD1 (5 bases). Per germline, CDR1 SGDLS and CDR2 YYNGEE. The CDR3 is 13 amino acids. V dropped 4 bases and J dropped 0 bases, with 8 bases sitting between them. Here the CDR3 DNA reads TGTGCCAGCAGCCCGACAGCCTCCTACGAGCAGTACTTC. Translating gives CASSPTASYEQYF.

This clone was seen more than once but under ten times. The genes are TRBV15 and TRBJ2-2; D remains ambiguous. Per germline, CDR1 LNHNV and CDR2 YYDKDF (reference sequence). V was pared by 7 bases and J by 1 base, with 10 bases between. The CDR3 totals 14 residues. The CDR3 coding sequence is TGTGCCACCACCCAGATGAGGAACACCGGGGAGCTGTTTTTT. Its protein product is CATTQMRNTGELFF.

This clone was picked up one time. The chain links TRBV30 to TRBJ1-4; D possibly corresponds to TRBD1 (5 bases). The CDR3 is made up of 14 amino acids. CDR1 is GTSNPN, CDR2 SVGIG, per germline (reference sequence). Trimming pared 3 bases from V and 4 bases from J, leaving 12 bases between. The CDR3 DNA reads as TGTGCCTGGAGGACCCCAGGGAGTAATGAAAAACTGTTTTTT. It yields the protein CAWRTPGSNEKLFF.

The CDR3 region has the DNA TGCGCCAGCAGCTTGGGGCAGCTTGTCCAAGAGACCCAGTACTTC. Translating gives CASSLGQLVQETQYF. This sequence joins TRBV5-1 and TRBJ2-5, with D unclear. Looked up from germline, CDR1 is SGHRS and CDR2 is YFSETQ. The CDR3 runs to 15 residues. V lost 0 bases and J 1 base, leaving 10 bases between the germline ends.

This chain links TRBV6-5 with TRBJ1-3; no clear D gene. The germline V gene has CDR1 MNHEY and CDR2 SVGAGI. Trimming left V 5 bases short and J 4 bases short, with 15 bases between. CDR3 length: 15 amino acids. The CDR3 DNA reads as TGTGCCAGCAGTGTCATCCCGGGAGGAGGAAACACCATATATTTT. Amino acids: CASSVIPGGGNTIYF.

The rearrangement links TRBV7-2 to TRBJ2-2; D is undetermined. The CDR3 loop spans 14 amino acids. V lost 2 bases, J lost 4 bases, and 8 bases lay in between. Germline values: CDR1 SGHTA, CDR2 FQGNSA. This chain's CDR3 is CASSLYGGTGELFF. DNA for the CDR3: TGTGCCAGCAGCTTATATGGCGGCACCGGGGAGCTGTTTTTT.

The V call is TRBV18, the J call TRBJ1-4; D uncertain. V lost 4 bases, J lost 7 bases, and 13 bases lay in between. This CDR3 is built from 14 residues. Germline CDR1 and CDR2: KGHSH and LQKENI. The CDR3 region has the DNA TGTGCCAGCTCACTTGTCCAGGATCCTGAAAAACTGTTTTTT. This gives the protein CASSLVQDPEKLFF.

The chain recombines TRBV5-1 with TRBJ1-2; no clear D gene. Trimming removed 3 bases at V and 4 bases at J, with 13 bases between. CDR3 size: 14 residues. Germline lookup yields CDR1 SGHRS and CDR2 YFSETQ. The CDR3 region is CASSSDGVSYGYTF. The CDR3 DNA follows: TGCGCCAGCAGCTCGGACGGAGTTTCCTATGGCTACACCTTC.

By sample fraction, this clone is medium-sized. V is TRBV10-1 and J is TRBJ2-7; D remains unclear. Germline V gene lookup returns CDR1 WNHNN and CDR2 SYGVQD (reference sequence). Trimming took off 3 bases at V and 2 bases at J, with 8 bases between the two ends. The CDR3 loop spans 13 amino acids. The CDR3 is CASSDPSTYEQYF. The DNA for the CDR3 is TGCGCCAGCAGTGACCCGTCAACCTACGAGCAGTACTTC.

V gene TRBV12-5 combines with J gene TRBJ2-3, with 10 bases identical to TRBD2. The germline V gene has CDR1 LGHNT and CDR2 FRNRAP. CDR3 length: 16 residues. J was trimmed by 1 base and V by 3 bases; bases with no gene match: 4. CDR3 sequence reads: CASGFGLADRTDTQYF. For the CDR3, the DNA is TGTGCTAGTGGTTTCGGACTAGCGGACCGCACAGATACGCAGTATTTT.

The CDR3 region is CASTYLRSSRSNYGYTF. The CDR3 coding sequence is TGTGCCTCCACATACCTGCGCAGCTCCAGGTCTAACTATGGCTACACCTTC. The rearrangement links TRBV30 to TRBJ1-2; D is ambiguous. The CDR3 has 17 amino acids. V lost 7 bases to trimming and J lost 0 bases, with 24 bases between them. From germline, CDR1 is GTSNPN and CDR2 SVGIG (reference sequence).

The CDR3 nucleotides are TGTGCCAGCAGTGTGTCACATGGGGGCACTGAAGCTTTCTTT. It is translated as CASSVSHGGTEAFF. J is TRBJ1-1 and V is TRBV6-1; TRBD1 might be the D (5 bases). Trimming left V 4 bases short and J 4 bases short, with 13 bases between. In germline, CDR1 is MNHNS, CDR2 SASEGT. The CDR3 has 14 amino acids.